This T cell receptor (beta chain) was profiled in a study of T-cell reconstitution after alpha-beta-depleted transplantation in children. V lost 2 bases, J lost 0 bases, and 6 bases stayed unmatched. Germline assignment: CDR1 SGHAT and CDR2 FQNNGV. CDR3 size: 18 residues. A TCRbeta library incorporating unique molecular identifiers was prepared. From the PCR reads, TCRdb called clonotypes with MiXCR, one entry per CDR3 protein. The data contain 500,000 or so distinct CDR3 sequences, over 25% of them singletons. Sequenced material: PBMCs from the stem cell graft donor, taken from the stem cell graft. The TCR comes from a human donor who donated a stem cell graft to a child with aplastic anemia. The J gene is TRBJ2-6, the V gene TRBV11-2; TRBD1 aligns across 8 bases. The CDR3 nucleotides are TGTGCCAGCAGCTTAAGGAGGACAGGGAGCTCTGGGGCCAACGTCCTGACTTTC. Protein: CASSLRRTGSSGANVLTF.